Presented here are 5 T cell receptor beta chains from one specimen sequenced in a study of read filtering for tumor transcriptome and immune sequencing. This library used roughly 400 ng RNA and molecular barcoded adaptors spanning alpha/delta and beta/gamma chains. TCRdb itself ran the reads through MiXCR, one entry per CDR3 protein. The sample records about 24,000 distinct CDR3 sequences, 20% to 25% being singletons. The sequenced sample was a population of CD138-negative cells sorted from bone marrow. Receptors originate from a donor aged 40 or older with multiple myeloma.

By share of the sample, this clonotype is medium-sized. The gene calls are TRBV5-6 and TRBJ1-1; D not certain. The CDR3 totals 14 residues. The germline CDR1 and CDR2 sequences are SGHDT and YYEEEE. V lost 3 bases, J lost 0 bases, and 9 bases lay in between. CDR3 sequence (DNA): TGTGCCAGCAGCTCTGTAGGCCTGAACACTGAAGCTTTCTTT. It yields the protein CASSSVGLNTEAFF.

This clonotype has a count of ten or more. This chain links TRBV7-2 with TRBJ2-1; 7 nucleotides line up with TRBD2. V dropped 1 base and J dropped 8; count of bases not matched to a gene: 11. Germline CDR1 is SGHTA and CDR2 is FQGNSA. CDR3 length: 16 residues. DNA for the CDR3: TGTGCCAGCAGCTTAGGTTTTGGGGGAGGGGTTGATGAGCAGTTCTTC. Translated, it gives CASSLGFGGGVDEQFF.

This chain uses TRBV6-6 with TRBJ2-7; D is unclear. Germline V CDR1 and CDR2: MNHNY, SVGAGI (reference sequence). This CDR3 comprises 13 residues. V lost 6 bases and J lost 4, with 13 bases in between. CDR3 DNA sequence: TGTGCCAGCAGCAATGTGGGGTATTACGAGCAGTACTTC. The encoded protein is CASSNVGYYEQYF.

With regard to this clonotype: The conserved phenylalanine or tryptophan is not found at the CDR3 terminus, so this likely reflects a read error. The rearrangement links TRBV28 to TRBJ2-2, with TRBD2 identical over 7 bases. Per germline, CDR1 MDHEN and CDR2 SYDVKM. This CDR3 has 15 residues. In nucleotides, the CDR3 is TGTGCCAGCAGTTTCCGCGGGAGATCCACCGCGGAGCTGTTTTGT. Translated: CASSFRGRSTAELFC.

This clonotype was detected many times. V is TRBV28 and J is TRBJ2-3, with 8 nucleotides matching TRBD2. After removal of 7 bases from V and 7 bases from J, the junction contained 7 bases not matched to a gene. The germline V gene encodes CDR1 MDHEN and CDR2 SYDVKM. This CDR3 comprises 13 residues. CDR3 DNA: TGTGCCAGCACTCCGGGAGGGGGAAATACGCAGTATTTT. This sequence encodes CASTPGGGNTQYF.